Reported below is one T cell receptor (beta chain). What antigen it recognizes has not been identified. This entry comes from a study of T cells expressing NK-cell markers (dated by TCRdb to the early 2020s). For the wider study: In sorted CD3+CD56+NKG2C+, CD3+CD56+NKG2C- and CD3+CD56-NKG2C+ T-cell subsets from 7 to 9 donors, TCR beta-chain repertoires were profiled. Among the eight sequenced donors, seven were HCMV-seropositive and one was HCMV-seronegative. The study sequenced eight donors, all healthy volunteers chosen at random: three men and five women. Sequencing of the libraries produced 2 x 150 bp reads on Illumina HiSeq 2000/2500, MiSeq or NextSeq. What the study reported, not specific to this receptor: Whether the expanded NKG2C-expressing T cell clones were specific for HCMV antigens was left unclear. Those dominant clonotypes were again the most abundant among CD3+CD56-NKG2C+ cells in a few donors, at about 28.3-60.1%. In five to seven donors, the dominant CD3+CD56+NKG2C+ clonotypes were found to rank among the top 10 CD8+ clonotypes and to make up about 1.0-7.5% of CD8+ T cells.

Reads for this sample came from an Illumina HiSeq 2000. 5'RACE template switching, by which a universal primer site and unique molecular identifiers were added, was used to make TCR beta cDNA libraries. cDNA synthesis was primed from the TCR beta constant segment, followed by two successive PCR amplification steps. Per the original workflow: MIGEC was used to demultiplex reads and group reads by UMI, and MiTCR was used to assemble and quantify clonotypes. To exclude erroneous sequences, any TCR cDNA sequence not supported by at least two reads was discarded. The tcR package was used for downstream repertoire analysis, and clonotypes were matched across fractions by CDR3 nucleotide sequence plus V segment. VDJmatch was used to annotate antigen specificity against VDJdb, with one amino acid substitution in CDR3 allowed. TCRdb reprocessed the reads and assigns one entry to each CDR3 protein sequence, leaving out DNA. TCRdb's processing, not the authors' own work, is the source of the V and J calls. This sample's listing comprises roughly 430,000 distinct CDR3 sequences. The leading ten clones occupy 7.3% of the sample.

CDR1 and CDR2 are read off the germline V gene (reference sequence) as GTSNPN and SVGIG. From the cysteine through the phenylalanine, the CDR3 covers 11 amino acids. No DNA is listed. HCMV serostatus was determined by detecting HCMV-specific IgG in serum with a commercial ELISA kit. Peripheral blood mononuclear cells were isolated from blood by Ficoll density gradient centrifugation. The chain couples TRBV30 to TRBJ2-7. The receptor was derived from a woman between 18 and 70 years old in good health. The sample was blood T cells: a sorted CD56 or NKG2C T cell subset, CD4+ or CD8+ T cells, or bulk PBMC T cells (not recorded which). This receptor has the CDR3 CAWSVTGEQYF.